This TCR beta chain was recovered during a study of blood T cell repertoires in COVID-19. Study-wide background: There were acute and convalescent COVID-19 samples, and they came from the United States, Italy and Spain. T cells, B-cell-depleted T cells, or PBMCs provided the cDNA or gDNA that served as material.

Original analysis: Amplification with reference gene primers provided the estimates of nucleated cell counts. Assay: immunoSEQ multiplex PCR; the TCRdb copy retains only in-frame clones and omits some. V and J calls and clone size are copied from that table; D and trimming were computed from the DNA. The repertoire holds roughly 180,000 clones, with around 87% as singletons. Looked up from germline, CDR1 is SGHRS and CDR2 is YFSETQ. The CDR3 sequence is 15 residues long. Trimming left V 0 bases short and J 1 base short, with 11 bases between. The chain couples TRBV5-1 to TRBJ2-7; possible D gene TRBD1, 5 bases. The TCR comes from a woman in her 30s with active or convalescent COVID-19. Sequenced: peripheral blood. The CDR3 DNA is TGCGCCAGCAGCTTGGTCCCCCAGGGATCCTACGAGCAGTACTTC. Its translation is CASSLVPQGSYEQYF.